A selection of T cell receptor beta chains follows, all from one sample in a study of T cell responses to AZD1222 COVID-19 vaccine. Produced via immunoSEQ multiplex PCR; TCRdb's table is partial and in-frame only. The data contain roughly 150,000 clones, about 92% of them singletons. The input for sequencing was peripheral blood, taken 28 days after the second AZD1222 dose. These receptors all come from an adult who received the AZD1222 COVID-19 vaccine. Both conserved end residues are part of each CDR3. The D gene is left open where the match is weak. Some rows mark clone size as missing; the rest say once, few, many or name a class of expanded clone.

>TRBJ2-5|NA|TRBV7-6|TRBD2
CASSWTSGGKETQYF
TGTGCCAGCAGCTGGACTAGCGGGGGAAAAGAGACCCAGTACTTC
>TRBJ1-2|NA|TRBV6-5|TRBD1
CASKVPGQGTYGYTF
TGTGCCAGCAAAGTCCCGGGACAGGGGACCTATGGCTACACCTTC
>TRBJ1-1|NA|TRBV4-2|TRBD1
CASSQAGGKKTEAFF
TGTGCCAGCAGCCAAGCAGGGGGTAAGAAGACTGAAGCTTTCTTT
>TRBJ1-5|NA|TRBV11-2|NA
CASSLGSGSNQPQHF
TGTGCCAGCAGCTTAGGTTCAGGAAGCAATCAGCCCCAGCATTTT
>TRBJ2-7|NA|TRBV7-2|NA
CASSLGGVTGNEQYF
TGTGCCAGCAGCTTAGGAGGGGTTACAGGGAACGAGCAGTACTTC
>TRBJ1-3|NA|TRBV28|TRBD1
CASYRSGQGENTIYF
TGTGCCAGCTATAGGTCAGGACAGGGTGAAAACACCATATATTTT
>TRBJ2-5|NA|TRBV5-1|TRBD1
CASSSQGAETQYF
TGCGCCAGCAGCTCTCAGGGGGCGGAGACCCAGTACTTC
>TRBJ2-3|once|TRBV4-1|NA
CASSQDLGVVDTQYF
TGCGCCAGCAGCCAAGATTTAGGGGTTGTGGATACGCAGTATTTT
>TRBJ2-3|few|TRBV5-4|NA
CASSATPTDTQYF
TGTGCCAGCAGCGCCACCCCCACAGATACGCAGTATTTT
>TRBJ2-7|NA|TRBV12-3/TRBV12-4|NA
CASSLGYEQYF
TGTGCCAGCAGTTTAGGCTACGAGCAGTACTTC
>TRBJ2-1|NA|TRBV19|TRBD1
CASSLKGGFEQFF
TGTGCCAGTAGTCTAAAAGGGGGCTTTGAGCAGTTCTTC
>TRBJ2-2|NA|TRBV4-1|NA
CASSTPSSPGRNTGELFF
TGCGCCAGCAGCACCCCTAGCTCCCCAGGAAGGAACACCGGGGAGCTGTTTTTT
>TRBJ1-5|NA|TRBV5-6|NA
CASSLAGVDGPQHF
TGTGCCAGCAGCTTGGCGGGGGTGGATGGACCCCAGCATTTT
>TRBJ2-7|NA|TRBV18|TRBD1
CASSPRQGAGEQYF
TGTGCCAGCTCACCAAGGCAGGGGGCAGGAGAGCAGTACTTC
>TRBJ2-7|NA|TRBV7-9|TRBD1
CASSPTTEGQGSPYEQYF
TGTGCCAGCAGCCCCACGACCGAGGGACAGGGCTCGCCGTACGAGCAGTACTTC
>TRBJ1-4|NA|TRBV27|TRBD1
CASRKGTARQTNEKLFF
TGTGCCAGCAGAAAAGGGACAGCGCGCCAAACTAATGAAAAACTGTTTTTT
>TRBJ2-2|NA|TRBV6-5|TRBD1
CASTVTGGVGGELFF
TGTGCCAGCACCGTAACAGGGGGCGTTGGCGGGGAGCTGTTTTTT
>TRBJ2-3|NA|TRBV7-2|TRBD1
CASSRDRGGTDTQYF
TGTGCCAGCAGCCGGGACAGGGGTGGGACAGATACGCAGTATTTT
>TRBJ2-7|NA|TRBV12-3/TRBV12-4|NA
CASSSRGYEQYF
TGTGCCAGCAGTTCCAGGGGCTACGAGCAGTACTTC
>TRBJ2-7|NA|TRBV6-1|NA
CASSEPGELSSYEQYF
TGTGCCAGCAGTGAACCCGGCGAATTGAGCTCCTACGAGCAGTACTTC
>TRBJ2-7|NA|TRBV27|TRBD1
CASSYKKQGAYEQYF
TGTGCCAGCAGCTATAAAAAGCAGGGGGCATACGAGCAGTACTTC
>TRBJ2-7|NA|TRBV28|TRBD2
CASSPPGAGGSYEQYF
TGTGCCAGCAGTCCCCCGGGGGCGGGGGGCTCCTACGAGCAGTACTTC
>TRBJ1-5|NA|TRBV19|NA
CASGPGQINQPQHF
TGTGCCAGTGGCCCGGGACAAATCAATCAGCCCCAGCATTTT
>TRBJ1-1|NA|TRBV30|NA
CAWSLGQNTEAFF
TGTGCCTGGTCTCTGGGGCAGAACACTGAAGCTTTCTTT
>TRBJ1-2|NA|TRBV5-4|NA
CASSLEGNYGYTF
TGTGCCAGCAGCTTAGAGGGTAACTATGGCTACACCTTC
>TRBJ2-3|NA|TRBV3-1/TRBV3-2|TRBD2
CASSQVAGGVDTQYF
TGTGCCAGCAGCCAGGTAGCGGGGGGCGTAGATACGCAGTATTTT
>TRBJ2-7|few|TRBV12-3/TRBV12-4|NA
CASSSYYEQYF
TGTGCCAGCAGTTCTTACTACGAGCAGTACTTC
>TRBJ1-2|NA|TRBV28|NA
CASSLLGMGYYGYTF
TGTGCCAGCAGTTTATTGGGGATGGGGTACTATGGCTACACCTTC
>TRBJ1-3|NA|TRBV4-1|TRBD1
CASSQPGQGNTIYF
TGCGCCAGCAGCCAACCGGGACAGGGAAACACCATATATTTT
>TRBJ2-1|NA|TRBV27|TRBD2
CASSASRLAGNEQFF
TGTGCCAGCAGCGCTTCTCGACTAGCGGGTAATGAGCAGTTCTTC
>TRBJ1-1|once|TRBV5-1|NA
CASSLRWGDTEAFF
TGCGCCAGCAGCTTGAGGTGGGGGGACACTGAAGCTTTCTTT
>TRBJ1-6|NA|TRBV7-9|NA
CASSHPGSSPLHF
TGTGCCAGCAGCCACCCCGGGAGTTCACCCCTCCACTTT
>TRBJ2-2|NA|TRBV19|NA
CASSIPGLTGELFF
TGTGCCAGTAGTATCCCTGGGCTCACCGGGGAGCTGTTTTTT
>TRBJ1-3|NA|TRBV12-3/TRBV12-4|NA
CASSLSENTIYF
TGTGCCAGCAGTTTATCGGAAAACACCATATATTTT
>TRBJ1-5|NA|TRBV19|TRBD1
CASSRRPGQGNQPQHF
TGTGCCAGTAGTAGAAGACCGGGACAGGGCAATCAGCCCCAGCATTTT
>TRBJ1-6|NA|TRBV11-3|NA
CASSLLDSLAGNSPLHF
TGTGCCAGCAGCCTCCTGGACAGCCTTGCGGGGAATTCACCCCTCCACTTT
>TRBJ2-6|NA|TRBV7-2|NA
CASSLEGAGANVLTF
TGTGCCAGCAGCTTAGAAGGGGCTGGGGCCAACGTCCTGACTTTC
>TRBJ2-3|NA|TRBV9|TRBD2
CASSTEAGLSTDTQYF
TGTGCCAGCAGCACCGAAGCGGGATTGAGCACAGATACGCAGTATTTT
>TRBJ1-2|NA|TRBV28|NA
CASSLGVGQRYGYTF
TGTGCCAGCAGTTTAGGAGTGGGGCAGCGCTATGGCTACACCTTC
>TRBJ1-2|NA|TRBV28|NA
CASSLTPAGVNGYTF
TGTGCCAGCAGTTTAACCCCGGCAGGGGTAAATGGCTACACCTTC
>TRBJ2-7|NA|TRBV27|NA
CASMLSFGGNLYEQYF
TGTGCCAGCATGCTTAGCTTTGGAGGGAATCTCTACGAGCAGTACTTC
>TRBJ1-3|NA|TRBV5-1|NA
CASSLSEAATGNTIYF
TGCGCCAGCAGCTTGAGTGAGGCTGCGACTGGAAACACCATATATTTT
>TRBJ1-2|NA|TRBV28|TRBD1
CATTREGAGGYTF
TGTGCCACGACACGGGAGGGGGCGGGTGGCTACACCTTC
>TRBJ1-5|NA|TRBV20-1|NA
CSASIQGNSNQPQHF
TGCAGTGCTAGTATCCAGGGAAATAGCAATCAGCCCCAGCATTTT
>TRBJ2-1|NA|TRBV27|TRBD2
CASSLNRDRKIAGGPYNEQFF
TGTGCCAGCAGTTTAAACCGGGACCGAAAAATAGCGGGAGGGCCTTACAATGAGCAGTTCTTC
>TRBJ1-5|NA|TRBV6-5|NA
CASSYSREPNQPQHF
TGTGCCAGCAGTTACTCCAGGGAACCGAATCAGCCCCAGCATTTT
>TRBJ2-1|NA|TRBV19|TRBD1
CASSSRQGRNEQFF
TGTGCCAGTAGCAGCCGACAGGGTCGCAATGAGCAGTTCTTC
>TRBJ1-1|NA|TRBV29-1|NA
CSVTRSVAEAFF
TGCAGCGTCACCCGATCCGTGGCTGAAGCTTTCTTT
>TRBJ1-3|NA|TRBV6-5|TRBD1
CASSSWGQPNTIYF
TGTGCCAGCTCTTCCTGGGGACAGCCAAACACCATATATTTT
>TRBJ2-3|NA|TRBV5-8|NA
CASSGYRDPEDTQYF
TGTGCCAGCAGCGGATACCGGGACCCCGAGGATACGCAGTATTTT
>TRBJ2-7|NA|TRBV19|TRBD1
CASSMMTGAYEQYF
TGTGCCAGTAGTATGATGACAGGGGCCTACGAGCAGTACTTC